Listed below are T cell receptor beta chains from one sample, sequenced in a study of cytomegalovirus exposure and HLA in healthy donors. TCRdb's copy holds only in-frame clones and misses some; the assay was immunoSEQ multiplex PCR. The sample records fewer than 110,000 clones, approximately 73% being singletons. Sequencing used PBMCs. Receptors were obtained from a woman aged 18 to 35 in good health and CMV-seropositive. CDR3s include the opening cysteine and the closing phenylalanine or tryptophan. The order of the fields is J gene, clone size, V gene, D gene, CDR3 protein, CDR3 DNA. A D gene is named only where the DNA matches it firmly. For some rows the clone size is stated as once, few or many, or as a class when expanded; others skip it.

J gene: TRBJ2-2; clone size: -; V gene: TRBV29-1; D gene: -; CDR3 protein: CSVSGPSDTGELFF; CDR3 DNA: TGCAGCGTTTCCGGCCCCAGCGACACCGGGGAGCTGTTTTTT
J gene: TRBJ1-6; clone size: -; V gene: TRBV7-2; D gene: TRBD1; CDR3 protein: CASRLFGDRTRGGSPLHF; CDR3 DNA: TGTGCCAGCAGACTATTTGGGGACAGGACTAGGGGAGGCTCACCCCTCCACTTT
J gene: TRBJ2-1; clone size: -; V gene: TRBV5-4; D gene: TRBD2; CDR3 protein: CASSSSGRKGNEQFF; CDR3 DNA: TGTGCCAGCAGCTCTAGCGGTCGCAAGGGCAATGAGCAGTTCTTC
J gene: TRBJ1-1; clone size: -; V gene: TRBV5-1; D gene: TRBD1; CDR3 protein: CASSFGQGAEAFF; CDR3 DNA: TGCGCCAGCAGCTTCGGACAGGGGGCTGAAGCTTTCTTT
J gene: TRBJ2-1; clone size: -; V gene: TRBV5-1; D gene: -; CDR3 protein: CASSYGESSYNEQFF; CDR3 DNA: TGCGCCAGCAGCTACGGGGAAAGCTCCTACAATGAGCAGTTCTTC
J gene: TRBJ1-1; clone size: -; V gene: TRBV7-9; D gene: -; CDR3 protein: CASETDMNTEAFF; CDR3 DNA: TGTGCCAGCGAGACGGACATGAACACTGAAGCTTTCTTT
J gene: TRBJ2-7; clone size: -; V gene: TRBV7-9; D gene: TRBD2; CDR3 protein: CASSYGRGGISYEQYF; CDR3 DNA: TGTGCCAGCAGCTACGGGAGGGGGGGGATATCCTACGAGCAGTACTTC
J gene: TRBJ2-6; clone size: -; V gene: TRBV28; D gene: -; CDR3 protein: CASSFRGRSNSGANVLTF; CDR3 DNA: TGTGCCAGCAGTTTTAGGGGCCGCTCAAACTCTGGGGCCAACGTCCTGACTTTC
J gene: TRBJ2-7; clone size: -; V gene: TRBV13; D gene: -; CDR3 protein: CASSSGALAVSYEQYF; CDR3 DNA: TGTGCCAGCAGCAGTGGTGCCTTGGCTGTCTCCTACGAGCAGTACTTC
J gene: TRBJ2-1; clone size: few; V gene: TRBV7-2; D gene: -; CDR3 protein: CASSLGAGWSYNEQFF; CDR3 DNA: TGTGCCAGCAGCTTAGGAGCAGGGTGGTCCTACAATGAGCAGTTCTTC
J gene: TRBJ2-1; clone size: -; V gene: TRBV6-5; D gene: -; CDR3 protein: CASKGGIPTYNEQFF; CDR3 DNA: TGTGCCAGCAAAGGGGGTATCCCTACTTACAATGAGCAGTTCTTC
J gene: TRBJ1-4; clone size: -; V gene: TRBV18; D gene: TRBD1; CDR3 protein: CASSPPGQFNEKLFF; CDR3 DNA: TGTGCCAGCTCACCCCCGGGACAGTTTAATGAAAAACTGTTTTTT
J gene: TRBJ2-1; clone size: -; V gene: TRBV7-9; D gene: -; CDR3 protein: CASSLSEVDPYNEQFF; CDR3 DNA: TGTGCCAGCAGCTTAAGCGAAGTAGATCCGTACAATGAGCAGTTCTTC
J gene: TRBJ2-5; clone size: -; V gene: TRBV5-1; D gene: -; CDR3 protein: CASTLVASPQETQYF; CDR3 DNA: TGCGCCAGCACCTTGGTGGCTAGCCCGCAAGAGACCCAGTACTTC
J gene: TRBJ1-5; clone size: -; V gene: TRBV5-1; D gene: -; CDR3 protein: CASSSDSNQPQHF; CDR3 DNA: TGCGCCAGCAGCTCAGATAGCAATCAGCCCCAGCATTTT
J gene: TRBJ2-1; clone size: -; V gene: TRBV2; D gene: -; CDR3 protein: CASSDSPRQNNEQFF; CDR3 DNA: TGTGCCAGCAGTGACTCTCCCCGTCAGAACAATGAGCAGTTCTTC
J gene: TRBJ2-1; clone size: -; V gene: TRBV11-2; D gene: TRBD1; CDR3 protein: CASSRWPGTEINEQFF; CDR3 DNA: TGTGCCAGCAGCCGGTGGCCCGGGACAGAGATTAATGAGCAGTTCTTC
J gene: TRBJ1-1; clone size: -; V gene: TRBV29-1; D gene: TRBD1; CDR3 protein: CSGHRGGNTEAFF; CDR3 DNA: TGCAGCGGCCACAGGGGGGGTAACACTGAAGCTTTCTTT
J gene: TRBJ2-7; clone size: -; V gene: TRBV9; D gene: TRBD1; CDR3 protein: CASSFAGTGTSYEQYF; CDR3 DNA: TGTGCCAGCAGCTTTGCCGGGACAGGGACCTCCTACGAGCAGTACTTC
J gene: TRBJ1-1; clone size: -; V gene: TRBV6-4; D gene: TRBD1; CDR3 protein: CASSLDRDTEAFF; CDR3 DNA: TGTGCCAGCAGCCTTGACAGGGACACTGAAGCTTTCTTT
J gene: TRBJ1-2; clone size: -; V gene: TRBV29-1; D gene: -; CDR3 protein: CSVDLPRDYGYTF; CDR3 DNA: TGCAGCGTTGATCTACCCAGGGACTATGGCTACACCTTC
J gene: TRBJ1-6; clone size: -; V gene: TRBV2; D gene: -; CDR3 protein: CASSLVEYNSPLHF; CDR3 DNA: TGCGCCAGCAGTTTGGTGGAGTATAATTCACCCCTCCACTTT
J gene: TRBJ2-7; clone size: -; V gene: TRBV5-5; D gene: -; CDR3 protein: CASSRDEQYF; CDR3 DNA: TGTGCCAGCAGCCGAGACGAGCAGTACTTC
J gene: TRBJ1-2; clone size: few; V gene: TRBV9; D gene: -; CDR3 protein: CASSVGEGTGYTF; CDR3 DNA: TGTGCCAGCAGCGTAGGGGAGGGAACTGGCTACACCTTC
J gene: TRBJ2-7; clone size: -; V gene: TRBV11-2; D gene: -; CDR3 protein: CASSFDGTAGEQYF; CDR3 DNA: TGTGCCAGCAGCTTTGACGGGACAGCGGGCGAGCAGTACTTC
J gene: TRBJ2-1; clone size: -; V gene: TRBV5-1; D gene: TRBD2; CDR3 protein: CASSVTSGIEQFF; CDR3 DNA: TGCGCCAGCAGCGTGACTAGCGGGATTGAGCAGTTCTTC
J gene: TRBJ2-7; clone size: -; V gene: TRBV25-1; D gene: -; CDR3 protein: CASSAGSYEQYF; CDR3 DNA: TGTGCCAGCAGTGCAGGCTCCTACGAGCAGTACTTC
J gene: TRBJ2-1; clone size: once; V gene: TRBV10-3; D gene: -; CDR3 protein: CAISDLSGQPNNEQFF; CDR3 DNA: TGTGCCATCAGTGACCTTAGCGGCCAACCGAACAATGAGCAGTTCTTC
J gene: TRBJ1-5; clone size: -; V gene: TRBV5-1; D gene: -; CDR3 protein: CASSLTGYSNQPQHF; CDR3 DNA: TGCGCCAGCAGCTTGACAGGGTATAGCAATCAGCCCCAGCATTTT
J gene: TRBJ1-4; clone size: -; V gene: TRBV6-1; D gene: -; CDR3 protein: CASLHGGWEKLFF; CDR3 DNA: TGTGCCAGCCTACACGGAGGGTGGGAAAAACTGTTTTTT
J gene: TRBJ2-3; clone size: -; V gene: TRBV6-4; D gene: -; CDR3 protein: CASSDSGGATDTQYF; CDR3 DNA: TGTGCCAGCAGTGACTCAGGGGGAGCAACAGATACGCAGTATTTT
J gene: TRBJ2-1; clone size: -; V gene: TRBV5-6; D gene: TRBD2; CDR3 protein: CASSLAGGAGSEQFF; CDR3 DNA: TGTGCCAGCAGCTTGGCGGGGGGAGCGGGGTCTGAGCAGTTCTTC
J gene: TRBJ2-7; clone size: -; V gene: TRBV6-1; D gene: TRBD2; CDR3 protein: CASSDGGFAYEQYF; CDR3 DNA: TGTGCCAGCAGTGACGGGGGGTTTGCCTACGAGCAGTACTTC
J gene: TRBJ2-1; clone size: -; V gene: TRBV6-5; D gene: -; CDR3 protein: CASSFQTQGIEQFF; CDR3 DNA: TGTGCCAGCAGTTTTCAGACCCAGGGGATCGAACAGTTCTTC
J gene: TRBJ2-2; clone size: -; V gene: TRBV29-1; D gene: TRBD2; CDR3 protein: CSVGLAGYGGELFF; CDR3 DNA: TGCAGCGTTGGGCTAGCGGGATATGGCGGGGAGCTGTTTTTT
J gene: TRBJ2-1; clone size: -; V gene: TRBV6-5; D gene: -; CDR3 protein: CAARERSSYNEQFF; CDR3 DNA: TGTGCCGCCCGGGAGAGGAGCTCCTACAATGAGCAGTTCTTC
J gene: TRBJ1-5; clone size: -; V gene: TRBV16; D gene: -; CDR3 protein: CASSQSLTESNQPQHF; CDR3 DNA: TGTGCCAGCAGCCAATCATTGACAGAATCGAATCAGCCCCAGCATTTT
J gene: TRBJ2-5; clone size: -; V gene: TRBV7-2; D gene: TRBD2; CDR3 protein: CASSLVPGGETQYF; CDR3 DNA: TGTGCCAGCAGCTTAGTTCCCGGGGGGGAGACCCAGTACTTC
J gene: TRBJ1-5; clone size: many; V gene: TRBV2; D gene: TRBD1; CDR3 protein: CASSETDRGQDQPQHF; CDR3 DNA: TGTGCCAGCAGTGAAACGGACAGGGGGCAGGATCAGCCCCAGCATTTT
J gene: TRBJ2-3; clone size: -; V gene: TRBV7-7; D gene: TRBD2; CDR3 protein: CASSPGTSADTQYF; CDR3 DNA: TGTGCCAGCAGCCCGGGGACTAGCGCAGATACGCAGTATTTT
J gene: TRBJ2-7; clone size: -; V gene: TRBV6-5; D gene: -; CDR3 protein: CASRNSLSTYEQYF; CDR3 DNA: TGTGCCAGCAGGAACAGCCTATCAACTTACGAGCAGTACTTC